The rows below give T cell receptor beta chains drawn from one sample of a study of cytomegalovirus exposure and HLA in healthy donors. TCRdb's table, derived via immunoSEQ multiplex PCR, lists solely in-frame clones and lacks some. The repertoire holds 85,000 to 100,000 clones, with nearly 80% as singletons. Input material: PBMCs. The origin of the receptors is a woman aged 40 to 55 in good health and CMV-seronegative. Both conserved end residues are trimmed from each CDR3. Fields, in order: CDR3 protein, CDR3 length, V gene, D gene, J gene, clone size. The D gene is left open where the match is weak. Clone size appears in some rows only: once, few, many, or a class for an expanded clone.

CDR3aa: ASKGGVMADTQY
len: 12
v_gene: TRBV10-3
d_gene: -
j_gene: TRBJ2-3
abundance: -

CDR3aa: ASSSSSYEQY
len: 10
v_gene: TRBV5-4
d_gene: -
j_gene: TRBJ2-7
abundance: -

CDR3aa: ASSMQGPTEAF
len: 11
v_gene: TRBV19
d_gene: -
j_gene: TRBJ1-1
abundance: -

CDR3aa: ATRTGTNSNQPQH
len: 13
v_gene: TRBV2
d_gene: -
j_gene: TRBJ1-5
abundance: -

CDR3aa: ASSVAEGLAGGPGEQF
len: 16
v_gene: TRBV9
d_gene: TRBD2
j_gene: TRBJ2-1
abundance: -

CDR3aa: ASSSDSLGNEKLF
len: 13
v_gene: TRBV7-9
d_gene: -
j_gene: TRBJ1-4
abundance: -

CDR3aa: ASMTEYSNQPQH
len: 12
v_gene: TRBV2
d_gene: -
j_gene: TRBJ1-5
abundance: -

CDR3aa: ASSQGSGGHTDTQY
len: 14
v_gene: TRBV7-9
d_gene: TRBD2
j_gene: TRBJ2-3
abundance: few

CDR3aa: ASSRRVDTEAF
len: 11
v_gene: TRBV7-2
d_gene: -
j_gene: TRBJ1-1
abundance: -

CDR3aa: ASTGQGSEQF
len: 10
v_gene: TRBV25-1
d_gene: -
j_gene: TRBJ2-1
abundance: -

CDR3aa: ASSLDRGENTEAF
len: 13
v_gene: TRBV5-1
d_gene: TRBD1
j_gene: TRBJ1-1
abundance: many

CDR3aa: ASKANSGANVLT
len: 12
v_gene: TRBV12-5
d_gene: -
j_gene: TRBJ2-6
abundance: -

CDR3aa: ASSVEGGWGETQY
len: 13
v_gene: TRBV9
d_gene: -
j_gene: TRBJ2-5
abundance: few

CDR3aa: ASRTSGGATDTQY
len: 13
v_gene: TRBV5-4
d_gene: TRBD2
j_gene: TRBJ2-3
abundance: -

CDR3aa: ASTAAGVNNEKLF
len: 13
v_gene: TRBV19
d_gene: -
j_gene: TRBJ1-4
abundance: -

CDR3aa: ASSNPYYEQY
len: 10
v_gene: TRBV11-2
d_gene: -
j_gene: TRBJ2-7
abundance: few

CDR3aa: ASSEPLAGGPNTGELF
len: 16
v_gene: TRBV25-1
d_gene: TRBD2
j_gene: TRBJ2-2
abundance: -

CDR3aa: ASGLSGTGGADTQY
len: 14
v_gene: TRBV12-5
d_gene: TRBD1
j_gene: TRBJ2-3
abundance: -

CDR3aa: AWSTGSATNEKLF
len: 13
v_gene: TRBV30
d_gene: -
j_gene: TRBJ1-4
abundance: -

CDR3aa: ASRDRVSNSPLH
len: 12
v_gene: TRBV2
d_gene: TRBD1
j_gene: TRBJ1-6
abundance: -

CDR3aa: ASSSGSGGAGMLF
len: 13
v_gene: TRBV7-2
d_gene: TRBD2
j_gene: TRBJ2-2
abundance: -

CDR3aa: ASSYLQGDTEAF
len: 12
v_gene: TRBV11-2
d_gene: TRBD1
j_gene: TRBJ1-1
abundance: -

CDR3aa: ASSLTGDTQY
len: 10
v_gene: TRBV9
d_gene: -
j_gene: TRBJ2-3
abundance: -